These 24 T cell receptor beta chains were all obtained from the same sample, sequenced in a study of vaccination and CD4 T cells after COVID-19. Which antigens these TCRs recognize remains unknown. Sequencing of the DNA from cultured CD4+ T cells was carried out with the Oncomine TCR Beta short-read assay. TCRdb reprocessed the PCR reads via MiXCR and lists one record per CDR3 protein. The table shows under 20,000 distinct CDR3 sequences, with under 60% occurring only once. Time point specified: late sampling 161 to 241 days after vaccination in a few convalescent patients. Treatment of the sample: roughly 11-day PBMC culture with coronavirus spike peptide pools or control peptides (ViraFEST assay). The material was CD4+ T cells from blood, cultured in vitro, obtained about 7 months after SARS-CoV-2 vaccination. All receptors derive from a human donor who had recovered from COVID-19.

The V call is TRBV7-9, the J call TRBJ1-1; D remains ambiguous. The CDR3 loop spans 13 amino acids. CDR1 and CDR2 from the germline V gene are SEHNR and FQNEAQ (reference sequence). Trimming shortened V by 5 bases and J by 6 bases, and 13 bases separated the two germline ends. Here the CDR3 reads CASSPSGRAEAFF. The CDR3 region has the DNA TGTGCCAGCAGCCCAAGCGGGCGGGCTGAAGCTTTCTTT.

V usage is TRBV20-1 and J usage is TRBJ2-7; 7 nucleotides align to TRBD1. CDR3 length: 14 residues. Germline CDR1 reads DFQATT; CDR2 reads SNEGSKA (reference sequence). J lost 3 bases, V lost 3 bases, and 8 bases had no gene match. In DNA, the CDR3 is TGCAGTGCTAGCCGGGGACAGCTATTCTACGAGCAGTACTTC. This sequence encodes CSASRGQLFYEQYF.

The J gene is TRBJ2-1, the V gene TRBV10-3; TRBD2 matches at 14 bases. The germline V gene has CDR1 ENHRY and CDR2 SYGVKD. J gave up 2 bases and V 3 bases, and 6 bases lay outside the gene matches. There are 18 residues in the CDR3. The CDR3 DNA is TGTGCCATCAGTGATAGGGGACTAGCGGGAGCCGCCTACAATGAGCAGTTCTTC. Translated: CAISDRGLAGAAYNEQFF.

This clonotype occurred a few times. The chain has TRBV27 and TRBJ2-2; 7 bases agree with TRBD1. The J segment lost 5 bases and the V segment lost 3 bases, leaving 15 bases of the junction unmatched. CDR1 is MNHEY and CDR2 is SMNVEV in the germline V gene (reference sequence). The CDR3 sequence is 18 residues long. This chain's CDR3 is CASSLRGTGQAPTGELFF. In DNA form, the CDR3 reads TGTGCCAGCAGTTTGCGCGGCACCGGACAGGCCCCTACCGGGGAGCTGTTTTTT.

This chain links TRBV28 with TRBJ2-5; perhaps TRBD1 as D (5 bases). Germline CDR1 and CDR2: MDHEN and SYDVKM. This CDR3 spans 13 amino acids. V gave up 7 bases and J gave up 7 bases, with 16 bases separating them. CDR3 coding DNA: TGTGCCAGCACCGGGCAGTGGGGCGCGACCCAGTACTTC. Its translation: CASTGQWGATQYF.

The rearrangement uses TRBV12-3 or TRBV12-4 and TRBJ2-1, with D uncertain. V was shortened by 7 bases and J by 4 bases, with 11 bases between the two germline ends. The CDR3 extends over 13 amino acids. The CDR3 is CASKPAGYNEQFF. The CDR3 nucleotides read TGTGCCAGCAAACCCGCTGGGTACAATGAGCAGTTCTTC.

The chain uses TRBV2 and TRBJ2-5, with D tentatively TRBD1 (5 bases). This CDR3 region has 14 residues. Trimming took 9 bases from V and 6 from J, leaving 20 bases between them. CDR1 SNHLY and CDR2 FYNNEI come from the germline V gene. As DNA, the CDR3 is TGTGCCAGTTCCTTAGGGGCACTCAGTCAGACCCAGTACTTC. As protein: CASSLGALSQTQYF. The variable domain in full, completed from reference TRBV2 and TRBJ2-5, reads EPEVTQTPSHQVTQMGQEVILRCVPISNHLYFYWYRQILGQKVEFLVSFYNNEISEKSEIFDDQFSVERPDGSNFTLKIRSTKLEDSAMYFCASSLGALSQTQYFGPGTRLLVL.

The rearrangement uses TRBV5-1 and TRBJ1-2; weak D call: TRBD1 (5 bases). CDR3 size: 13 residues. CDR1 is SGHRS, CDR2 YFSETQ, per germline. Between the trimmed V and J ends, which lost 9 bases and 5 bases, there was a span of 17 bases. The CDR3 is CATLARGWYGYTF. The CDR3 coding sequence is TGCGCCACCCTCGCGAGGGGATGGTATGGCTACACCTTC.

This chain joins TRBV20-1 and TRBJ1-4; 10 bases agree with TRBD1. Germline V gene sequence: CDR1 DFQATT, CDR2 SNEGSKA (reference sequence). The CDR3 has 14 amino acids. Trimming at V came to 4 bases and at J to 5 bases, leaving 4 bases not matched to a gene. This chain's CDR3 is CSAIQGQGNEKLFF. The CDR3, as DNA: TGCAGTGCTATACAGGGACAGGGGAATGAAAAACTGTTTTTT.

This clonotype turned up a few times. The CDR3 sequence is CSAREGIGTEAFF. For the CDR3, the DNA is TGCAGTGCTAGAGAGGGGATCGGCACTGAAGCTTTCTTT. The chain combines TRBV20-1 with TRBJ1-1; no firm D call. CDR3 size: 13 residues. CDR1 is DFQATT, CDR2 SNEGSKA, per germline (reference sequence). V gave up 0 bases and J gave up 4 bases, with 9 bases separating them.

To note about this clonotype: An end of the junction does not agree with germline; a read error may underlie this. This chain joins TRBV11-2 and TRBJ2-5, with D possibly being TRBD2 (6 bases). Germline V gene data show CDR1 as SGHAT and CDR2 as FQNNGV. The CDR3 is 15 amino acids. CDR3 DNA sequence: TGCGCCAGCAGCCCACACGGGACTCCTCCCAGGACCCAGTACTTC. Encoded protein: CASSPHGTPPRTQYF.

This chain uses TRBV7-3 with TRBJ1-5; 7 bases are a match to TRBD1. This CDR3 spans 13 amino acids. Trimming took 8 bases from V and 6 from J; bases not matched to a gene: 7. Looked up from germline, CDR1 is SGHTA and CDR2 is FQGTGA. The DNA of the CDR3 is TGTGCCAGCTCACAGGGGCGGGGTCAGCCCCAGCATTTT. Its translation is CASSQGRGQPQHF.

This clonotype was seen a few times. The J gene is TRBJ2-5, the V gene TRBV6-1; weak D call: TRBD2 (6 bases). This CDR3 has 11 amino acids. V dropped 6 bases and J dropped 7 bases, with 9 bases sitting between them. In germline, CDR1 is MNHNS, CDR2 SASEGT. For the CDR3, the DNA is TGTGCCAGCAGCCGAGCGGGGACCCAGTACTTC. Amino acid sequence: CASSRAGTQYF.

The CDR3 is CASGQEMPTDTQYF. DNA of the CDR3: TGTGCTAGTGGTCAAGAGATGCCCACAGATACGCAGTATTTT. V usage is TRBV12-5 and J usage is TRBJ2-3; D not certain. Trimming took 5 bases from V and 2 from J, leaving 11 bases between them. This CDR3 spans 14 amino acids. From germline, CDR1 is LGHNT and CDR2 FRNRAP.

The gene calls are TRBV20-1 and TRBJ2-3; D may be TRBD1 or TRBD2 (5 bases each). Germline lookup yields CDR1 DFQATT and CDR2 SNEGSKA (reference sequence). There are 13 residues in the CDR3. V dropped 5 bases and J dropped 6 bases, with 15 bases sitting between them. CDR3 nucleotide sequence: TGCAGTGCTGGTCCCGGGACGGTTGATACGCAGTATTTT. The encoded protein is CSAGPGTVDTQYF.

The chain links TRBV7-2 to TRBJ2-7, with 7 positions matching TRBD2. Losses at the gene ends were 4 bases for V and 2 bases for J; bases not matched to a gene: 11. The CDR3 is 16 amino acids. The germline gives CDR1 SGHTA, CDR2 FQGNSA. The CDR3 region has the DNA TGTGCCAGCAGCTACGGGGGGTCGTGGGAGGCCTACGAGCAGTACTTC. It is translated as CASSYGGSWEAYEQYF.

The rearrangement uses TRBV4-1 and TRBJ1-5; a possible D gene is TRBD1 (5 bases). Germline CDR1 MGHRA, CDR2 YSYEKL. V dropped 2 bases and J dropped 2 bases, with 19 bases sitting between them. This CDR3 has 18 amino acids. The CDR3 reads CASSQWLRNRGGNQPQHF. The CDR3 region has the DNA TGCGCCAGCAGCCAATGGTTGAGGAATAGGGGAGGCAATCAGCCCCAGCATTTT.

DNA for the CDR3: TGTGCCAGCAGCTACTACGGGGGCTCCTACGAGCAGTACTTC. Its protein product is CASSYYGGSYEQYF. The rearrangement links TRBV11-2 to TRBJ2-7; tentatively, D is TRBD2 (6 bases). Germline V gene lookup returns CDR1 SGHAT and CDR2 FQNNGV. Trimming took 4 bases from V and 0 from J, leaving 10 bases between them. The CDR3 consists of 14 residues.

This clonotype has more than one count but fewer than ten. The genes are TRBV6-2 or TRBV6-3 and TRBJ1-2; weak D call: TRBD1 (5 bases). The germline V gene has CDR1 MNHEY and CDR2 SVGEGT. CDR3 size: 17 residues. The V end was cut by 2 bases, the J end by 3 bases, with 19 bases between. The CDR3 loop is CASSYLGAILEDYGYTF. CDR3 nucleotide sequence: TGTGCCAGCAGTTACCTAGGGGCGATCCTCGAGGACTATGGCTACACCTTC.

The chain uses TRBV10-3 and TRBJ2-7; D is possibly TRBD2 (5 bases). From germline, CDR1 is ENHRY and CDR2 SYGVKD. This CDR3 contains 15 residues. V was pared by 3 bases and J by 5 bases, with 17 bases between. This CDR3 is CAISELVGGPDEQYF. The CDR3, as DNA: TGTGCCATCAGTGAATTAGTAGGAGGCCCCGACGAGCAGTACTTC.

The rearrangement uses TRBV20-1 and TRBJ1-2, with a weak D call TRBD1 (6 bases). V lost 1 base and J lost 7, with 13 bases in between. This CDR3 comprises 13 residues. The germline gives CDR1 DFQATT, CDR2 SNEGSKA (reference sequence). The CDR3 protein is CSARVEGDGGYTF. In DNA form, the CDR3 reads TGCAGTGCTAGAGTTGAGGGGGACGGTGGCTACACCTTC.

This chain connects TRBV6-5 to TRBJ2-7; 10 positions agree with TRBD1. The CDR3 is made up of 13 amino acids. Germline lookup yields CDR1 MNHEY and CDR2 SVGAGI. V gave up 5 bases and J gave up 4 bases; unmatched junction bases: 2. The CDR3 coding sequence is TGTGCCAGCAGTCGGGACAGGGGATACGAGCAGTACTTC. Translation gives CASSRDRGYEQYF.

The CDR3 spells CSARARRAYYEQYF. CDR3 sequence (DNA): TGCAGTGCTAGGGCCCGGAGAGCCTACTACGAGCAGTACTTC. The chain joins TRBV20-1 to TRBJ2-7; D unresolved. This CDR3 is 14 amino acids long. Deletions cut 3 bases from V and 3 bases from J, with 15 bases between. Germline CDR1 is DFQATT and CDR2 is SNEGSKA (reference sequence).

CDR3: CAISGDSDQPQHF. The CDR3 bases are TGTGCCATCAGTGGGGACAGCGATCAGCCCCAGCATTTT. V gene TRBV10-3 combines with J gene TRBJ1-5; 7 nucleotides line up with TRBD1. This CDR3 region has 13 residues. After removal of 4 bases from V and 5 bases from J, the junction contained 2 bases not matched to a gene. Germline-derived CDR1 and CDR2 are ENHRY and SYGVKD.